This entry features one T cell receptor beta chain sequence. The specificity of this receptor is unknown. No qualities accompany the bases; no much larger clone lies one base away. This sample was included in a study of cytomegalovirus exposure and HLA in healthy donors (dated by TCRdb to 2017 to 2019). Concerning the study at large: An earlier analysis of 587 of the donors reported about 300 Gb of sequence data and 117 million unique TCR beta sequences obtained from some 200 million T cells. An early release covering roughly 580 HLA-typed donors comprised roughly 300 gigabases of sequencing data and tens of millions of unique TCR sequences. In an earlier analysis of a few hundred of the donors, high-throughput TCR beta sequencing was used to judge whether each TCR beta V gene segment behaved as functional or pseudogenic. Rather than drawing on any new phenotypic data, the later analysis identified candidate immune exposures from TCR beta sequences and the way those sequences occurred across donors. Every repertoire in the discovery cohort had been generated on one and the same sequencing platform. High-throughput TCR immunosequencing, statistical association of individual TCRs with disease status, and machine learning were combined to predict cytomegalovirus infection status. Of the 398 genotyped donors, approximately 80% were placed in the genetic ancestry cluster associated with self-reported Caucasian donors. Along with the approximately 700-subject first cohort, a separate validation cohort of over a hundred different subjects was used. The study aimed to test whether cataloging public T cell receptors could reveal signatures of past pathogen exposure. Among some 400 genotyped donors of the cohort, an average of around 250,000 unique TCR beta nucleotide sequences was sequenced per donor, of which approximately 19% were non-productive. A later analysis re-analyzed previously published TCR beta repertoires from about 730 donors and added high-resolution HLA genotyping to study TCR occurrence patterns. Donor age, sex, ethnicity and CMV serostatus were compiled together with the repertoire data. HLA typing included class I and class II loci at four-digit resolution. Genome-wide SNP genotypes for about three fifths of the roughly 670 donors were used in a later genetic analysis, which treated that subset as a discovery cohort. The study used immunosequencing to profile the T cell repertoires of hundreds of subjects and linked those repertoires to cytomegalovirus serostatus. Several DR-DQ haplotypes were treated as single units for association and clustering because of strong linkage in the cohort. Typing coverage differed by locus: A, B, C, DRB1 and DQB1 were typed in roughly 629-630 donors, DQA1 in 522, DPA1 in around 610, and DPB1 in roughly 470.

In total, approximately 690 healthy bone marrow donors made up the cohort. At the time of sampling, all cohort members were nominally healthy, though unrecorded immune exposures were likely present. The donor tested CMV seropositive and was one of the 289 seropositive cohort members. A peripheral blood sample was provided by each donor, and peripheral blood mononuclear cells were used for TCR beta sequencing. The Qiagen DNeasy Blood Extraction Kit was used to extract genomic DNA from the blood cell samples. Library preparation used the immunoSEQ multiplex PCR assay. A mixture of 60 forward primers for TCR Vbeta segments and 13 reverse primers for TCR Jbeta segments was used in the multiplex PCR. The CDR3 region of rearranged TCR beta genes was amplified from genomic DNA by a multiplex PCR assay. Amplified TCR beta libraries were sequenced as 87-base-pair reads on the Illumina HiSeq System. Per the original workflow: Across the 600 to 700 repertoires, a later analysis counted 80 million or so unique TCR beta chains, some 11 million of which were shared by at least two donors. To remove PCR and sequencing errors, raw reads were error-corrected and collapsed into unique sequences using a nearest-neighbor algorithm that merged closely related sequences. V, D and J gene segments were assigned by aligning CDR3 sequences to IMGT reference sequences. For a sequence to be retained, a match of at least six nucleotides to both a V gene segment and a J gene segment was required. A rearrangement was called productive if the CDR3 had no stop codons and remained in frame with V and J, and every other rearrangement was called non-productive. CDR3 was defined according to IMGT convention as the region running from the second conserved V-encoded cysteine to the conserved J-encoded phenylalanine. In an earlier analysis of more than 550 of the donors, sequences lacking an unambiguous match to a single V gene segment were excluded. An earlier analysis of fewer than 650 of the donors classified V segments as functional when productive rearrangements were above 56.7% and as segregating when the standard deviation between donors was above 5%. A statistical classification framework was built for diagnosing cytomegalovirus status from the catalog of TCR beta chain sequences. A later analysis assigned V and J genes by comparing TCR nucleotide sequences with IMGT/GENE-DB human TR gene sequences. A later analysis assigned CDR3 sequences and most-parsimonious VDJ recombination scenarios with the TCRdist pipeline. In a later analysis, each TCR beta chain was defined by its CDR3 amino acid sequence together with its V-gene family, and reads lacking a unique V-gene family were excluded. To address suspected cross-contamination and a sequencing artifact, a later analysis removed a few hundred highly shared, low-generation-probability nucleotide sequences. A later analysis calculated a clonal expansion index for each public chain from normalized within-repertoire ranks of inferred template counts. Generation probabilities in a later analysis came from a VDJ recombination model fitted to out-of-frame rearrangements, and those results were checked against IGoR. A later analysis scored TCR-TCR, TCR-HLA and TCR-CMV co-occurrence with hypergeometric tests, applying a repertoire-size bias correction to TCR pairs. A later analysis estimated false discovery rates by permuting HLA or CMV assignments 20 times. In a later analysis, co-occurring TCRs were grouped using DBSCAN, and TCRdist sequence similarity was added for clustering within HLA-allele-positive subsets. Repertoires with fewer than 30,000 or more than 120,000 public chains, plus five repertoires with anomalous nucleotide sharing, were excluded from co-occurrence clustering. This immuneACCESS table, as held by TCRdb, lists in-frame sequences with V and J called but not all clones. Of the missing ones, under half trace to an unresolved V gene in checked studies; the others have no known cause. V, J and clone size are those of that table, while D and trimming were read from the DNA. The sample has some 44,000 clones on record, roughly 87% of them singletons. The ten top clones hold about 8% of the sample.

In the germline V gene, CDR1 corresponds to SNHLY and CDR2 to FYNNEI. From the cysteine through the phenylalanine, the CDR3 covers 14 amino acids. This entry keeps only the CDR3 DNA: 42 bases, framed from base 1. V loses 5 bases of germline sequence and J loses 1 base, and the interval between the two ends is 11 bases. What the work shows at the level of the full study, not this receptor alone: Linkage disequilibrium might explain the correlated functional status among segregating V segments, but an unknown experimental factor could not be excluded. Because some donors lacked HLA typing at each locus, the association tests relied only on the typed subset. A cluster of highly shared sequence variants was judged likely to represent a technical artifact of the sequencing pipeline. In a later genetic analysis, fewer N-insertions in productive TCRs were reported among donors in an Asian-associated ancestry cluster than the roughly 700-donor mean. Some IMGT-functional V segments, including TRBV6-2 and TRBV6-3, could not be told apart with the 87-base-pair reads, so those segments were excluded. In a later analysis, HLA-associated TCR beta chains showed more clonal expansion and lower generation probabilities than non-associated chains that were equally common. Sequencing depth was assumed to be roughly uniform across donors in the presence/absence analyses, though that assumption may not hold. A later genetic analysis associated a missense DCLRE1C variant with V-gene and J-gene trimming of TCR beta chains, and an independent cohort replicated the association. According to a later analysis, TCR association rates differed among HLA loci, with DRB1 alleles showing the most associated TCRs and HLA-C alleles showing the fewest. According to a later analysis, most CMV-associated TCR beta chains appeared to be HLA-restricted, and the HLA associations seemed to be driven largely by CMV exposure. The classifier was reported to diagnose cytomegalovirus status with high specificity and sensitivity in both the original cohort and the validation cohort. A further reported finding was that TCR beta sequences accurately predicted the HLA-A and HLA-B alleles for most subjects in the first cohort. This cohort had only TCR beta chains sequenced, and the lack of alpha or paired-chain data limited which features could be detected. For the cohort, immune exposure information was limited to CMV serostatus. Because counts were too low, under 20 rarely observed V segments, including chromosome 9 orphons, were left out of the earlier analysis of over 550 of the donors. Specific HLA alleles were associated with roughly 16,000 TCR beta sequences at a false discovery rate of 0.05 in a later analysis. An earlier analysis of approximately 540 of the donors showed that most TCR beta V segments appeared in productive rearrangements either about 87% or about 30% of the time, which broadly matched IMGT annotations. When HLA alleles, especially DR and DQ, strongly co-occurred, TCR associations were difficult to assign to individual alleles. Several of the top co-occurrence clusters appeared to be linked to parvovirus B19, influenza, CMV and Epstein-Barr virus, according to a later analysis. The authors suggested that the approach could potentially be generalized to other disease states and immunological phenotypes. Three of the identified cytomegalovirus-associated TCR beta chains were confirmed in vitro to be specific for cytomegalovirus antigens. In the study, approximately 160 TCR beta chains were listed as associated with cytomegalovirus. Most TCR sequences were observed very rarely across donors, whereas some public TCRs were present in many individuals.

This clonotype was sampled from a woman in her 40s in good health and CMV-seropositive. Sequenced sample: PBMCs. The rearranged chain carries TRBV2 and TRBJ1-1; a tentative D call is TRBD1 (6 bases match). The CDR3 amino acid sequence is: CASSTQGTNTEAFF. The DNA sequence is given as TGTGCCAGCAGTACACAGGGAACGAACACTGAAGCTTTCTTT.